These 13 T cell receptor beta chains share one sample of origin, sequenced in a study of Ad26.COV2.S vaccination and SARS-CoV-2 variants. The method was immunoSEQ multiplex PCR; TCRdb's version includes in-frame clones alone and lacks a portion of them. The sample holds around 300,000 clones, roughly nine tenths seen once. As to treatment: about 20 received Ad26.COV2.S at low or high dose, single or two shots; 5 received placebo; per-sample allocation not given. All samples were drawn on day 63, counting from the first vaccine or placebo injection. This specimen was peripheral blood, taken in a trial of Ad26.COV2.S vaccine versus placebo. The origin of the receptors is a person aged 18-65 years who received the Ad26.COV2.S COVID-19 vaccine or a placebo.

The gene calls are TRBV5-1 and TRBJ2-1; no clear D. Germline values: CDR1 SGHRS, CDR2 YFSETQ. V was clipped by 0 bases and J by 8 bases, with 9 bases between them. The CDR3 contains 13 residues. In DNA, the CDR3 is TGCGCCAGCAGCTTGGTAGTATCCGATGAGCAGTTCTTC. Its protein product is CASSLVVSDEQFF.

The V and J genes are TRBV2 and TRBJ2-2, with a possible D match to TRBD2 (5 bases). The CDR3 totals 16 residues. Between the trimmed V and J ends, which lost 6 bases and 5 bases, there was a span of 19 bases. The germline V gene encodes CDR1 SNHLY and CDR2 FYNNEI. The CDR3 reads CASSPPGKVLTGELFF. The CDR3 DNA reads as TGTGCCAGCAGCCCGCCCGGGAAGGTGTTAACCGGGGAGCTGTTTTTT.

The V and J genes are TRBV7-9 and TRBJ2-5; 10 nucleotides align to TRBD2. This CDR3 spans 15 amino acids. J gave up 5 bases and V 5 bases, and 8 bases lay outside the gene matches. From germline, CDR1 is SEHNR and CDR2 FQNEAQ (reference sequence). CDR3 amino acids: CASSLSGGAQETQYF. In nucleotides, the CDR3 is TGTGCCAGCAGCCTGAGCGGGGGGGCCCAGGAGACCCAGTACTTC.

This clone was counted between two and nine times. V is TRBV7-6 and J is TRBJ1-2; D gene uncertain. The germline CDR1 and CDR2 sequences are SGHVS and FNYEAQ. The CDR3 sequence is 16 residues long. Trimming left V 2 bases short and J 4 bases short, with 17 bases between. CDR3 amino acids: CASSLSSSPAFYGYTF. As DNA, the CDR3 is TGTGCCAGCAGCTTAAGCAGCTCCCCGGCCTTCTATGGCTACACCTTC.

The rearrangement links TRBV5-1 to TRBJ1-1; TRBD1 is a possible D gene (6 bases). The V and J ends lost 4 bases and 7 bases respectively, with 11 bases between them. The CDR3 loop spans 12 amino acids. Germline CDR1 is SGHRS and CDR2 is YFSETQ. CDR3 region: CASSQGGVEAFF. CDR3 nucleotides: TGCGCCAGCAGCCAAGGGGGGGTTGAAGCTTTCTTT.

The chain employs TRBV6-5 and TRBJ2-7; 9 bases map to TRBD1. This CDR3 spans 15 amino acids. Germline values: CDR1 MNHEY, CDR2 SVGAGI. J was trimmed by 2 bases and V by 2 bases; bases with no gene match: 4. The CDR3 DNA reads TGTGCCAGCAGTTACCAGGGGACAGGGCCCTACGAGCAGTACTTC. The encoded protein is CASSYQGTGPYEQYF.

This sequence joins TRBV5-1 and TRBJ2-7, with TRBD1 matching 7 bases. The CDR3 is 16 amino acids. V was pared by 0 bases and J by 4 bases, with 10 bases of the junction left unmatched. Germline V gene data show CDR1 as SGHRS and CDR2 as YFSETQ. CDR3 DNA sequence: TGCGCCAGCAGCTTGGCTTACGACAGGGTTATATACGAGCAGTACTTC. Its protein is CASSLAYDRVIYEQYF.

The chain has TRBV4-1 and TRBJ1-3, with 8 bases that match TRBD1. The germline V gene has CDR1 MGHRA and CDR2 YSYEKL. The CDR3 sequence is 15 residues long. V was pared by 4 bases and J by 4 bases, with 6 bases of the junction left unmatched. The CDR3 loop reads CASSLYRGSGNTIYF. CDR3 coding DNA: TGCGCCAGCAGCCTATACAGGGGGTCCGGAAACACCATATATTTT.

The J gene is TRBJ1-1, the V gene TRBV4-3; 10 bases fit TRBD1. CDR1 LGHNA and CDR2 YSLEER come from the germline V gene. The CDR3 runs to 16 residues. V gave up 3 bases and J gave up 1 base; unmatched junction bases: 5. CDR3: CASSHRDRGRNTEAFF. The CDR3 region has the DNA TGCGCCAGCAGCCACCGGGACAGGGGAAGGAACACTGAAGCTTTCTTT.

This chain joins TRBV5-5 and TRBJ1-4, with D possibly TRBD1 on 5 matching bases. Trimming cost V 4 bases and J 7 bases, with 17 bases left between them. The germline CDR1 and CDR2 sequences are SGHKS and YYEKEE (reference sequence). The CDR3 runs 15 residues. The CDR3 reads CASSRPGASGEKLFF. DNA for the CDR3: TGTGCCAGCAGCCGCCCCGGGGCCTCGGGTGAAAAACTGTTTTTT.

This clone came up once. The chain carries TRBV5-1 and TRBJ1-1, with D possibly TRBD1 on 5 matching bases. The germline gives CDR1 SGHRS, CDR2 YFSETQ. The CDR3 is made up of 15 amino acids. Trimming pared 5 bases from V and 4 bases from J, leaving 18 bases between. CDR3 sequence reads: CASSWQGERGTEAFF. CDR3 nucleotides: TGCGCCAGCAGTTGGCAGGGAGAAAGAGGCACTGAAGCTTTCTTT.

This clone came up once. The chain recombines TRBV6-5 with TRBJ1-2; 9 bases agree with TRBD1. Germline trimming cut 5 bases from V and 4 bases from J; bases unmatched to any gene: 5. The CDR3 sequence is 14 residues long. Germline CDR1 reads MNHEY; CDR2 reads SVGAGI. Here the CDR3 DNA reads TGTGCCAGCAGTCCAGGGACAGGGAGCTATGGCTACACCTTC. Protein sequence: CASSPGTGSYGYTF.

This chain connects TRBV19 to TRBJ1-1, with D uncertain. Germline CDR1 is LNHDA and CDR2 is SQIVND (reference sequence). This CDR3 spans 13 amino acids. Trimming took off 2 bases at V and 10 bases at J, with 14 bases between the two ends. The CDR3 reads CASSITSTWGAFF. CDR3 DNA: TGTGCCAGTAGTATAACGTCAACGTGGGGAGCTTTCTTT.